This is a list of T cell receptor beta chains from one sample in a study of T cell responses to AZD1222 COVID-19 vaccine. The protocol was immunoSEQ multiplex PCR, while the TCRdb copy is restricted to in-frame clones and leaves out a portion. The profile shows around 70,000 clones, 70% to 90% of them singletons. Sample: peripheral blood, taken 28 days after the second AZD1222 dose. The source is an adult who received the AZD1222 COVID-19 vaccine. The CDR3 runs from the conserved cysteine through the conserved F or W. Each record gives: D gene, clone size, J gene, V gene, CDR3 protein, CDR3 DNA. The D gene is left open where the match is weak. Clone size is stated in some rows and not others, as once, few, many or a class when expanded.

d_gene: NA
abundance: NA
j_gene: TRBJ1-2
v_gene: TRBV7-9
CDR3aa: CASSRSQGRNYGYTF
CDR3nt: TGTGCCAGCAGCCGCAGTCAGGGGCGAAACTATGGCTACACCTTC

d_gene: TRBD1
abundance: NA
j_gene: TRBJ1-1
v_gene: TRBV18
CDR3aa: CASSLGQGMNTEAFF
CDR3nt: TGTGCCAGCTCACTGGGACAGGGGATGAACACTGAAGCTTTCTTT

d_gene: TRBD2
abundance: NA
j_gene: TRBJ2-2
v_gene: TRBV19
CDR3aa: CASINSGVTGELFF
CDR3nt: TGTGCCAGTATTAATAGCGGGGTCACCGGGGAGCTGTTTTTT

d_gene: NA
abundance: NA
j_gene: TRBJ2-3
v_gene: TRBV3-1/TRBV3-2
CDR3aa: CASSQADTQYF
CDR3nt: TGTGCCAGCAGCCAAGCAGATACGCAGTATTTT

d_gene: TRBD1
abundance: NA
j_gene: TRBJ1-5
v_gene: TRBV12-3/TRBV12-4
CDR3aa: CASSGQGYQPQHF
CDR3nt: TGTGCCAGCAGTGGACAGGGATATCAGCCCCAGCATTTT

d_gene: NA
abundance: few
j_gene: TRBJ1-1
v_gene: TRBV6-5
CDR3aa: CASSYSSRGNTEAFF
CDR3nt: TGTGCCAGCAGTTACTCGAGCAGGGGAAACACTGAAGCTTTCTTT

d_gene: TRBD2
abundance: NA
j_gene: TRBJ2-3
v_gene: TRBV18
CDR3aa: CASSPLAGGTDTQYF
CDR3nt: TGTGCCAGCTCACCCCTAGCGGGAGGCACAGATACGCAGTATTTT

d_gene: TRBD1
abundance: NA
j_gene: TRBJ1-2
v_gene: TRBV29-1
CDR3aa: CSVDLWDRGNYGYTF
CDR3nt: TGCAGCGTTGACCTTTGGGACAGGGGTAACTATGGCTACACCTTC

d_gene: TRBD2
abundance: few
j_gene: TRBJ2-5
v_gene: TRBV9
CDR3aa: CASSVSSSGLRETQYF
CDR3nt: TGTGCCAGCAGCGTATCCTCTAGCGGGCTGAGGGAGACCCAGTACTTC

d_gene: NA
abundance: NA
j_gene: TRBJ2-1
v_gene: TRBV13
CDR3aa: CASSFTGRLGDNEQFF
CDR3nt: TGTGCCAGCAGCTTTACAGGGAGGCTAGGGGACAATGAGCAGTTCTTC

d_gene: NA
abundance: few
j_gene: TRBJ1-1
v_gene: TRBV7-8
CDR3aa: CASSLVGSYTEAFF
CDR3nt: TGTGCCAGCAGCTTAGTAGGGAGCTACACTGAAGCTTTCTTT

d_gene: TRBD1
abundance: NA
j_gene: TRBJ2-7
v_gene: TRBV27
CDR3aa: CASSYRGDYEQYF
CDR3nt: TGTGCCAGCAGTTACAGGGGGGACTACGAGCAGTACTTC

d_gene: NA
abundance: NA
j_gene: TRBJ2-2
v_gene: TRBV7-9
CDR3aa: CASSAGARTGELFF
CDR3nt: TGTGCCAGCTCGGCAGGGGCGCGGACCGGGGAGCTGTTTTTT

d_gene: NA
abundance: NA
j_gene: TRBJ1-6
v_gene: TRBV5-1
CDR3aa: CASSSAGSNNSPLHF
CDR3nt: TGCGCCAGCAGTTCGGCAGGGAGTAATAATTCACCCCTCCACTTT

d_gene: NA
abundance: NA
j_gene: TRBJ1-1
v_gene: TRBV2
CDR3aa: CASSGHTEAFF
CDR3nt: TGTGCCAGCAGTGGACACACTGAAGCTTTCTTT

d_gene: TRBD2
abundance: NA
j_gene: TRBJ2-2
v_gene: TRBV9
CDR3aa: CASSALALAANTGELFF
CDR3nt: TGTGCCAGCAGCGCCCTAGCACTAGCGGCGAACACCGGGGAGCTGTTTTTT

d_gene: NA
abundance: NA
j_gene: TRBJ1-2
v_gene: TRBV14
CDR3aa: CASSQAAGINYGYTF
CDR3nt: TGTGCCAGCAGCCAAGCTGCAGGGATTAACTATGGCTACACCTTC

d_gene: TRBD1
abundance: NA
j_gene: TRBJ1-2
v_gene: TRBV5-6
CDR3aa: CASRPTGSFGYTF
CDR3nt: TGTGCCAGCAGACCGACAGGGAGTTTTGGCTACACCTTC

d_gene: TRBD1
abundance: NA
j_gene: TRBJ1-2
v_gene: TRBV5-4
CDR3aa: CASSLGTGEHGYTF
CDR3nt: TGTGCCAGCAGCCTCGGGACAGGGGAGCATGGCTACACCTTC

d_gene: NA
abundance: once
j_gene: TRBJ1-2
v_gene: TRBV5-8
CDR3aa: CASRLYRGAGGYTF
CDR3nt: TGTGCCAGCAGGCTGTACCGGGGGGCGGGAGGCTACACCTTC

d_gene: TRBD1
abundance: NA
j_gene: TRBJ2-7
v_gene: TRBV11-2
CDR3aa: CASSLEGQGPYEQYF
CDR3nt: TGTGCCAGCAGCTTAGAGGGACAGGGCCCCTACGAGCAGTACTTC

d_gene: TRBD1
abundance: NA
j_gene: TRBJ1-3
v_gene: TRBV24-1
CDR3aa: CATSDVTRGPGNTIYF
CDR3nt: TGTGCCACCAGTGATGTTACCAGGGGGCCTGGAAACACCATATATTTT

d_gene: TRBD1
abundance: NA
j_gene: TRBJ1-2
v_gene: TRBV25-1
CDR3aa: CASSGYTGEINYGYTF
CDR3nt: TGTGCCAGCAGTGGGTACACAGGGGAAATTAACTATGGCTACACCTTC

d_gene: NA
abundance: NA
j_gene: TRBJ2-2
v_gene: TRBV18
CDR3aa: CASSPDGRGPFTGELFF
CDR3nt: TGTGCCAGCTCACCAGATGGTCGGGGACCCTTCACCGGGGAGCTGTTTTTT

d_gene: NA
abundance: NA
j_gene: TRBJ2-1
v_gene: TRBV6-1
CDR3aa: CASSEARWRGSYNEQFF
CDR3nt: TGTGCCAGCAGTGAAGCCCGATGGCGGGGATCCTACAATGAGCAGTTCTTC

d_gene: NA
abundance: NA
j_gene: TRBJ2-6
v_gene: TRBV5-1
CDR3aa: CASRPDGRSGANVLTF
CDR3nt: TGCGCCAGCAGGCCGGACGGACGCTCTGGGGCCAACGTCCTGACTTTC

d_gene: NA
abundance: NA
j_gene: TRBJ2-3
v_gene: TRBV11-2
CDR3aa: CASSSSTDTQYF
CDR3nt: TGTGCCAGCAGCTCCTCCACAGATACGCAGTATTTT

d_gene: TRBD2
abundance: once
j_gene: TRBJ2-1
v_gene: TRBV7-3
CDR3aa: CASSLTTTGGRPYNEQFF
CDR3nt: TGTGCCAGCAGCTTAACCACCACGGGAGGGCGGCCCTACAATGAGCAGTTCTTC

d_gene: NA
abundance: NA
j_gene: TRBJ1-3
v_gene: TRBV14
CDR3aa: CASRVTAGNTIYF
CDR3nt: TGTGCCAGCCGCGTAACAGCTGGAAACACCATATATTTT

d_gene: TRBD1
abundance: NA
j_gene: TRBJ2-5
v_gene: TRBV7-2
CDR3aa: CASSNQQGAGETQYF
CDR3nt: TGTGCCAGCAGTAACCAACAGGGGGCTGGTGAGACCCAGTACTTC

d_gene: NA
abundance: NA
j_gene: TRBJ1-3
v_gene: TRBV18
CDR3aa: CASSPPSGFSAGNTIYF
CDR3nt: TGTGCCAGCTCACCACCCTCAGGATTTTCGGCTGGAAACACCATATATTTT

d_gene: TRBD1
abundance: NA
j_gene: TRBJ2-1
v_gene: TRBV30
CDR3aa: CAWTPGQGVFKQFF
CDR3nt: TGTGCCTGGACACCGGGACAGGGAGTATTCAAGCAGTTCTTC

d_gene: NA
abundance: NA
j_gene: TRBJ2-3
v_gene: TRBV5-1
CDR3aa: CASSTGSITDTQYF
CDR3nt: TGCGCCAGTAGCACCGGCTCCATCACAGATACGCAGTATTTT

d_gene: TRBD2
abundance: NA
j_gene: TRBJ2-5
v_gene: TRBV9
CDR3aa: CASSVGIAGGEETQYF
CDR3nt: TGTGCCAGCAGCGTAGGAATAGCGGGAGGGGAAGAGACCCAGTACTTC

d_gene: NA
abundance: once
j_gene: TRBJ1-5
v_gene: TRBV6-1
CDR3aa: CASSDGGRQPQHF
CDR3nt: TGTGCCAGCAGTGATGGGGGTCGTCAGCCCCAGCATTTT

d_gene: TRBD2
abundance: NA
j_gene: TRBJ2-7
v_gene: TRBV5-4
CDR3aa: CASSLSAGNYREQYF
CDR3nt: TGTGCCAGCAGCTTGTCAGCGGGGAATTATAGGGAGCAGTACTTC

d_gene: NA
abundance: NA
j_gene: TRBJ2-5
v_gene: TRBV15
CDR3aa: CATSRDRGAAETQYF
CDR3nt: TGTGCCACCAGCAGAGACCGGGGGGCGGCAGAGACCCAGTACTTC

d_gene: NA
abundance: few
j_gene: TRBJ1-3
v_gene: TRBV7-8
CDR3aa: CASSSRPGQLKNTIYF
CDR3nt: TGTGCCAGCAGCTCGCGACCAGGACAGTTAAAAAACACCATATATTTT

d_gene: NA
abundance: NA
j_gene: TRBJ1-1
v_gene: TRBV19
CDR3aa: CASSIPDGMPPEAFF
CDR3nt: TGTGCCAGTAGTATTCCCGACGGAATGCCACCAGAAGCTTTCTTT

d_gene: NA
abundance: NA
j_gene: TRBJ1-2
v_gene: TRBV29-1
CDR3aa: CSAGRDYGYTF
CDR3nt: TGCAGCGCCGGACGAGACTATGGCTACACCTTC

d_gene: NA
abundance: NA
j_gene: TRBJ1-1
v_gene: TRBV7-2
CDR3aa: CASSPQGGNTEAFF
CDR3nt: TGTGCCAGCAGCCCCCAGGGAGGGAACACTGAAGCTTTCTTT

d_gene: TRBD1
abundance: NA
j_gene: TRBJ1-5
v_gene: TRBV2
CDR3aa: CASSKQGQGNQPQHF
CDR3nt: TGTGCCAGCAGTAAACAGGGGCAGGGCAATCAGCCCCAGCATTTT

d_gene: NA
abundance: NA
j_gene: TRBJ1-2
v_gene: TRBV6-1
CDR3aa: CASSEIGVNYGYTF
CDR3nt: TGTGCCAGCAGTGAAATTGGGGTCAACTATGGCTACACCTTC

d_gene: TRBD2
abundance: NA
j_gene: TRBJ2-7
v_gene: TRBV5-1
CDR3aa: CASSLGLAGPREQYF
CDR3nt: TGCGCCAGCAGCCTAGGACTAGCGGGACCTAGGGAGCAGTACTTC

d_gene: NA
abundance: NA
j_gene: TRBJ2-7
v_gene: TRBV6-5
CDR3aa: CASRKDSYEQYF
CDR3nt: TGTGCCAGCAGAAAGGACAGTTACGAGCAGTACTTC

d_gene: TRBD1
abundance: NA
j_gene: TRBJ1-1
v_gene: TRBV18
CDR3aa: CASSPLRTGPEAFF
CDR3nt: TGTGCCAGCTCACCATTACGGACAGGGCCTGAAGCTTTCTTT

d_gene: TRBD1
abundance: NA
j_gene: TRBJ2-3
v_gene: TRBV19
CDR3aa: CASSIIPGQGRSTDTQYF
CDR3nt: TGTGCCAGTAGTATCATCCCCGGACAGGGGCGCAGCACAGATACGCAGTATTTT

d_gene: NA
abundance: NA
j_gene: TRBJ1-2
v_gene: TRBV2
CDR3aa: CASSADSGYTF
CDR3nt: TGTGCCAGCAGTGCTGACAGTGGCTACACCTTC

d_gene: NA
abundance: NA
j_gene: TRBJ2-5
v_gene: TRBV6-2/TRBV6-3
CDR3aa: CASSYVGLARETQYF
CDR3nt: TGTGCCAGCAGTTACGTCGGGCTAGCCAGGGAGACCCAGTACTTC

d_gene: TRBD1
abundance: NA
j_gene: TRBJ2-7
v_gene: TRBV14
CDR3aa: CASSQVDRASSYEQYF
CDR3nt: TGTGCCAGCAGCCAAGTGGACAGGGCGAGCTCCTACGAGCAGTACTTC